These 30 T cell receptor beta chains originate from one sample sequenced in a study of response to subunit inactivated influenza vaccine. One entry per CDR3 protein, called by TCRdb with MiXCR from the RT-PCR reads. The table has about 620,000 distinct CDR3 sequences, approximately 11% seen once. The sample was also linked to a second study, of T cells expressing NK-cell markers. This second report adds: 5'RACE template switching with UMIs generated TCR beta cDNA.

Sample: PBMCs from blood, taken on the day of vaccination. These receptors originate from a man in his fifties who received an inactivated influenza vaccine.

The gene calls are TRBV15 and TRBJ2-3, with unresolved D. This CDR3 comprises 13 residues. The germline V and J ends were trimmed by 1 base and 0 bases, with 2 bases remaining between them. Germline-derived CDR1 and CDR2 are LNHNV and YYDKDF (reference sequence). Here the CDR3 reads CATSRASTDTQYF. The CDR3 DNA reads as TGTGCCACCAGCAGAGCAAGCACAGATACGCAGTATTTT.

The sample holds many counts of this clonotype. The CDR3 DNA sequence: TGTGCCACCAGTGATCCCTGGCAGCAAGAGACCCAGTACTTC. Translation: CATSDPWQQETQYF. J is TRBJ2-5 and V is TRBV24-1; D call uncertain. The germline V and J ends were trimmed by 3 bases and 2 bases, with 9 bases remaining between them. This CDR3 is built from 14 residues. Germline V gene sequence: CDR1 KGHDR, CDR2 SFDVKD.

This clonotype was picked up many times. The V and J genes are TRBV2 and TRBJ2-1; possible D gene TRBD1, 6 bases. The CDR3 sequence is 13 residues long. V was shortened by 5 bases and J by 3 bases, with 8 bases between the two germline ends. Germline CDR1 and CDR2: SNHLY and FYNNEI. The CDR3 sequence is CASSRTDYNEQFF. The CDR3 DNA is TGTGCCAGCAGTAGGACAGACTACAATGAGCAGTTCTTC.

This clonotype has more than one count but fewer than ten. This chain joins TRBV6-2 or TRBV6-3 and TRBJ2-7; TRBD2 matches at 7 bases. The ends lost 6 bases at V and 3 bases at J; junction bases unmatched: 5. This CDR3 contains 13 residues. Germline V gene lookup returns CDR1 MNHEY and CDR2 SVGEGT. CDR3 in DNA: TGTGCCAGCAGCTGGACTAGATTCTACGAGCAGTACTTC. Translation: CASSWTRFYEQYF.

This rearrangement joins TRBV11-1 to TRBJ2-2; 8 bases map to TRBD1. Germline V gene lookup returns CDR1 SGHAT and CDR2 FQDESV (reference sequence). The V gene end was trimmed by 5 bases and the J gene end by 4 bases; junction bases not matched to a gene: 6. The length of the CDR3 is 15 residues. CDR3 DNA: TGTGCCAGCAGCATGGGACAGGATTTCACCGGGGAGCTGTTTTTT. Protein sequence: CASSMGQDFTGELFF.

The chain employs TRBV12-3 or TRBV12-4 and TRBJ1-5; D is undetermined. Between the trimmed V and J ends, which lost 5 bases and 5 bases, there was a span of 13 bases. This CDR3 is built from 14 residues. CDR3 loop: CASSGPEGDQPQHF. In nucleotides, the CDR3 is TGTGCCAGCAGTGGGCCAGAGGGCGATCAGCCCCAGCATTTT.

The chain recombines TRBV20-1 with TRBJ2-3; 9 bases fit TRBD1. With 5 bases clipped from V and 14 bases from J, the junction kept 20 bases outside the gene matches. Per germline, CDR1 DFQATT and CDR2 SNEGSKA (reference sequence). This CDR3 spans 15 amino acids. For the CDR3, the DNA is TGCAGTGCTGGAACCACCCCCCGCCGCCGGGACAGGGTGTATTTT. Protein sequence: CSAGTTPRRRDRVYF.

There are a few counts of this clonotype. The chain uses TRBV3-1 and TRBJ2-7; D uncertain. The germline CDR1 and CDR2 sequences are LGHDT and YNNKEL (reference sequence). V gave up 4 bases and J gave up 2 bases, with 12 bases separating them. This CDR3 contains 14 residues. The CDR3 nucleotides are TGTGCCAGCAGCCCGTCCTCGCTCGCCTACGAGCAGTACTTC. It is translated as CASSPSSLAYEQYF.

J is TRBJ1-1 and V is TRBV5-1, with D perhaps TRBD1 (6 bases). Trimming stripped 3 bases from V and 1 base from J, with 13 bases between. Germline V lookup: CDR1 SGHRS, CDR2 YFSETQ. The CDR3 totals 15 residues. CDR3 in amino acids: CASSWTSQGNTEAFF. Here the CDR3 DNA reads TGCGCCAGCAGCTGGACCTCACAGGGGAACACTGAAGCTTTCTTT.

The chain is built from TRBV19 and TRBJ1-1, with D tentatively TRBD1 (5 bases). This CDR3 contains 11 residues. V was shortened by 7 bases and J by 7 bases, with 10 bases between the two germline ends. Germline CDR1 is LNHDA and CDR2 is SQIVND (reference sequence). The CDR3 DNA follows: TGTGCCAGTACTGGGGACGGTGAAGCTTTCTTT. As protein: CASTGDGEAFF.

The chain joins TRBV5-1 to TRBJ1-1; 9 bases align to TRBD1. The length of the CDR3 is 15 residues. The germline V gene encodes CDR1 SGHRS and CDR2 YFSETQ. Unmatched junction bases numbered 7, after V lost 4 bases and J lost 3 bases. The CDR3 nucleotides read TGCGCCAGCAGCCCGGGGACAGGGAGGGACACTGAAGCTTTCTTT. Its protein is CASSPGTGRDTEAFF.

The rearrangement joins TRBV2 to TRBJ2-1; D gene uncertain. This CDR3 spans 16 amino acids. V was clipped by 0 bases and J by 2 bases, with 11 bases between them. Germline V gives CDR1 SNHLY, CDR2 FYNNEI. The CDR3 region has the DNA TGTGCCAGCAGTGAAGCGCTAAGCAGGCCCTACAATGAGCAGTTCTTC. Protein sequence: CASSEALSRPYNEQFF.

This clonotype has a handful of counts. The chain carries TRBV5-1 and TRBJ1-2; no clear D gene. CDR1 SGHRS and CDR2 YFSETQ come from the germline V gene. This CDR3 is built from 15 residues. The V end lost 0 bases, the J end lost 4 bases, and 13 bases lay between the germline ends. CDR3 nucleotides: TGCGCCAGCAGCTTGGAAAGGTCCCTAGGCTATGGCTACACCTTC. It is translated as CASSLERSLGYGYTF.

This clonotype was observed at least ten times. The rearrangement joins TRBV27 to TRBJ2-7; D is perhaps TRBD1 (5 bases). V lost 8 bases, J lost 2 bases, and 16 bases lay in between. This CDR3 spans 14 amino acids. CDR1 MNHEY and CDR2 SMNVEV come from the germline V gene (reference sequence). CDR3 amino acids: CASSSWGLTYEQYF. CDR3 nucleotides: TGTGCCAGCTCCTCCTGGGGCCTTACCTACGAGCAGTACTTC.

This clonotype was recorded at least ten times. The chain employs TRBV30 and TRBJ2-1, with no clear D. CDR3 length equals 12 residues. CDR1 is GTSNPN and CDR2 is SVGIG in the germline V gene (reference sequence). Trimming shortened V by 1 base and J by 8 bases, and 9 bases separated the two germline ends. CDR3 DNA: TGTGCCTGGAGTGATCTGACCCATGAGCAGTTCTTC. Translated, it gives CAWSDLTHEQFF. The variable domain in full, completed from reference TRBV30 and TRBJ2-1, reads SQTIHQWPATLVQPVGSPLSLECTVEGTSNPNLYWYRQAAGRGLQLLFYSVGIGQISSEVPQNLSASRPQDRQFILSSKKLLLSDSGFYLCAWSDLTHEQFFGPGTRLTVL.

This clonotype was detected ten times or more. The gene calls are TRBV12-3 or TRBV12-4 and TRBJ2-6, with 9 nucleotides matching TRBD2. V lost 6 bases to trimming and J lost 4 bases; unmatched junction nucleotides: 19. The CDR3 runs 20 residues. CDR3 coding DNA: TGTGCCAGCAGCCCCTCTCGGACTAGCGTCCCACCCCCCGGGGCCAACGTCCTGACTTTC. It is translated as CASSPSRTSVPPPGANVLTF.

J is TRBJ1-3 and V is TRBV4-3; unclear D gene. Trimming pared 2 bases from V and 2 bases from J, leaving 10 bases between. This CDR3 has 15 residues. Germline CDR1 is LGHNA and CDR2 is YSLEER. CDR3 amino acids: CASSQSLATGNTIYF. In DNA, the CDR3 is TGCGCCAGCAGCCAATCATTGGCCACTGGAAACACCATATATTTT.

DNA for the CDR3: TGTGCCAGCAGCCCTAGGTTTGATAGGTGGGATACGCAGTATTTT. It translates to CASSPRFDRWDTQYF. The chain joins TRBV7-2 to TRBJ2-3; D remains unclear. V lost 5 bases to trimming and J lost 6 bases, with 18 bases between them. Germline CDR1 reads SGHTA; CDR2 reads FQGNSA. This CDR3 has 15 residues.

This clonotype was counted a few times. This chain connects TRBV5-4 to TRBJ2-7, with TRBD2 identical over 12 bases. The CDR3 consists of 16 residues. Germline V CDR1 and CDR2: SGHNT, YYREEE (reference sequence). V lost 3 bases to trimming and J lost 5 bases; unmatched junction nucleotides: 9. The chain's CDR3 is CASSSNGLAGTHEQYF. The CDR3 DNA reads TGTGCCAGCAGCTCCAACGGACTAGCGGGAACCCACGAGCAGTACTTC.

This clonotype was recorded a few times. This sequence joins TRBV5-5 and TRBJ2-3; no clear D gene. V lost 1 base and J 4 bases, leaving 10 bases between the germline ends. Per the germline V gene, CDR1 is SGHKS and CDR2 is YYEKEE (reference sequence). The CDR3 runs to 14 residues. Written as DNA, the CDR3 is TGTGCCAGCAGCTTGAATTCCGTGTCAGATACGCAGTATTTT. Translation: CASSLNSVSDTQYF.

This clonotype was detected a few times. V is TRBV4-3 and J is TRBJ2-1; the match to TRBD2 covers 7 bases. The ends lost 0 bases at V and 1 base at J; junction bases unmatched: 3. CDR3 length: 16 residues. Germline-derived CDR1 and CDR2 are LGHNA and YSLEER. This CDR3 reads CASSQDLGGSYNEQFF. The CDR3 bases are TGCGCCAGCAGCCAAGATCTGGGGGGGTCCTACAATGAGCAGTTCTTC.

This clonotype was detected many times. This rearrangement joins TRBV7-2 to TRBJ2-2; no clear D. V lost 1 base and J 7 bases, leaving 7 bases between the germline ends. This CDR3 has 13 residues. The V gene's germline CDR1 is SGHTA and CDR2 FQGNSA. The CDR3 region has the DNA TGTGCCAGCAGCTTAGAGGGTGACGGGGAGCTGTTTTTT. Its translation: CASSLEGDGELFF.

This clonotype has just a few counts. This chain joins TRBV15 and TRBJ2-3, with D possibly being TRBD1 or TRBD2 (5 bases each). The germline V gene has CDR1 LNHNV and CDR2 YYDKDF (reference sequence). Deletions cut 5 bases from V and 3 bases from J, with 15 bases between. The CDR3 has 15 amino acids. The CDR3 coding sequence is TGTGCCACCAGCCACGGGGCCGCCGGGACAGATACGCAGTATTTT. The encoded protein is CATSHGAAGTDTQYF.

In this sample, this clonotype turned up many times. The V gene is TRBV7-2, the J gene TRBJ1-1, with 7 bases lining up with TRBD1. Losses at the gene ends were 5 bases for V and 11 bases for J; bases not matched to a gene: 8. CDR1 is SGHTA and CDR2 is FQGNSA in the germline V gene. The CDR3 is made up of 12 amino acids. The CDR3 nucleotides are TGTGCCAGCAGCCCTGTGACAGGGTGGGCTTTCTTT. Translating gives CASSPVTGWAFF.

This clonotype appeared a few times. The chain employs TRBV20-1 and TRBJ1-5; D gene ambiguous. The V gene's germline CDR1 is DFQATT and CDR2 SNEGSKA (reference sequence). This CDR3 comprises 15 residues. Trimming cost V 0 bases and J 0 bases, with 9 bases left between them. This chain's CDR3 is CSARDLRHSNQPQHF. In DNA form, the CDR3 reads TGCAGTGCTAGAGATCTCAGGCATAGCAATCAGCCCCAGCATTTT.

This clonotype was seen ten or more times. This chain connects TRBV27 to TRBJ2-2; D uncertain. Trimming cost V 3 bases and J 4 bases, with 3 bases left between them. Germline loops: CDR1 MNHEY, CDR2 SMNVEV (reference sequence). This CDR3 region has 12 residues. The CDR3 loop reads CASSFGTGELFF. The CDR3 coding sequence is TGTGCCAGCAGTTTTGGCACCGGGGAGCTGTTTTTT.

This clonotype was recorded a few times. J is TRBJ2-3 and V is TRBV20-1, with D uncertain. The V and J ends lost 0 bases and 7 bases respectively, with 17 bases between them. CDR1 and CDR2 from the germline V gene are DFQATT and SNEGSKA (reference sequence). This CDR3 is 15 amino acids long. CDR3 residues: CSARDSVRTDHTQYF. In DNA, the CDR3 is TGCAGTGCTAGAGATTCCGTACGGACGGACCATACGCAGTATTTT.

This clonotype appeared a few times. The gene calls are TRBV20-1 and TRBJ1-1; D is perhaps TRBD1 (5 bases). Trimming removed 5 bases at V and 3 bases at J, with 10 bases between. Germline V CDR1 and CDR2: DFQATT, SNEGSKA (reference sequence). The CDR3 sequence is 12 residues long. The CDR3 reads CSALQGYTEAFF. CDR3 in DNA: TGCAGTGCTCTTCAGGGTTACACTGAAGCTTTCTTT.

The CDR3 protein is CAISESIYTEAFF. The CDR3 region has the DNA TGTGCCATCAGTGAGTCCATCTACACTGAAGCTTTCTTT. The gene calls are TRBV10-3 and TRBJ1-1, with unresolved D. CDR1 is ENHRY and CDR2 is SYGVKD in the germline V gene. This CDR3 has 13 residues. V gave up 0 bases and J gave up 3 bases, with 5 bases separating them.

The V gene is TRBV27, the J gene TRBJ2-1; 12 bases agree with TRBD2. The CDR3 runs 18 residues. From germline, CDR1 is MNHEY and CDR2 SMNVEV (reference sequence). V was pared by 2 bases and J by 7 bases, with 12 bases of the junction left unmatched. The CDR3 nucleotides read TGTGCCAGCAGTTTAAGAGGTCTAGCGGGAGGGATGAGGAATGAGCAGTTCTTC. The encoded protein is CASSLRGLAGGMRNEQFF.